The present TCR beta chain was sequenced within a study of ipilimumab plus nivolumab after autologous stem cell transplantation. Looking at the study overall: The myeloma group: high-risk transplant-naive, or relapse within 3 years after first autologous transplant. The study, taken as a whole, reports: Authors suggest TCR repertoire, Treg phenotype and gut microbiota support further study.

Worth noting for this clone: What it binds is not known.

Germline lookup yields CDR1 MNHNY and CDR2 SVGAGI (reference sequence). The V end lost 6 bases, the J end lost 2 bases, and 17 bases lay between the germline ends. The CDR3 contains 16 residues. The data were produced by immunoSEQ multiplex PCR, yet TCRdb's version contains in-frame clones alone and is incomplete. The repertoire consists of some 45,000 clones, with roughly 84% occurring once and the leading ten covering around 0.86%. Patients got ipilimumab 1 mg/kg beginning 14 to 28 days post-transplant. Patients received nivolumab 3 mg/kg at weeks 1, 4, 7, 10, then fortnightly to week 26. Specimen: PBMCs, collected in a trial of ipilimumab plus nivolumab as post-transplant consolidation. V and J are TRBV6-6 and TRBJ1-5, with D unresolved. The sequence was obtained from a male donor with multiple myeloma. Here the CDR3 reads CASRQTPELGNQPQHF. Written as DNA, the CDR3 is TGTGCCAGCAGACAAACGCCGGAGTTAGGCAATCAGCCCCAGCATTTT.